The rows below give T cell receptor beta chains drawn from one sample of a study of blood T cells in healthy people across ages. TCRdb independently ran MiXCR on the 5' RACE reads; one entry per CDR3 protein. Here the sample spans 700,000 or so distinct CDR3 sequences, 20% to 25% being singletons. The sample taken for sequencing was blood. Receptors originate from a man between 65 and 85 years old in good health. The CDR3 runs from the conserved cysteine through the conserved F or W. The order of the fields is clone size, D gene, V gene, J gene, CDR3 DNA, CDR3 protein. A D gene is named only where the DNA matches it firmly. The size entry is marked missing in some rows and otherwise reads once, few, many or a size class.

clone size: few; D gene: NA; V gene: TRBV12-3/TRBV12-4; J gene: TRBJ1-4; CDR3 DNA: TGTGCCAGCTCGGTCGGGCGAGAAAAACTGTTTTTT; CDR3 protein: CASSVGREKLFF
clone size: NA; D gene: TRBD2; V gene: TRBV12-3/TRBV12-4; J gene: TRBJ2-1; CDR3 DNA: TGTGCCAGCAGACCGTCCCGGACTAGCGCCCAGAGCGATGAGCAGTTCTTC; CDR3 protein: CASRPSRTSAQSDEQFF
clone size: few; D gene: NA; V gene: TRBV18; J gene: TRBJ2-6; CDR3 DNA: TGTGCCAGCTCACCTACCAGTTGGGTGGGTTATTCCTCCGGGGCCAACGTCCTGACTTTC; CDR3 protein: CASSPTSWVGYSSGANVLTF
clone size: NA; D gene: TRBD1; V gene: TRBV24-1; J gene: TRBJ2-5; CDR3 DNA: TGTGCCACCAGTGATTCCCGGACAGGCGAAGAGACCCAGTACTTC; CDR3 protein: CATSDSRTGEETQYF
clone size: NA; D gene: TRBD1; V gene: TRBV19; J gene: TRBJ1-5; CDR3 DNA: TGTGCCAGTAGTGGGGGGAGGGGGCTGAGCAATCAGCCCCAGCATTTT; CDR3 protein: CASSGGRGLSNQPQHF
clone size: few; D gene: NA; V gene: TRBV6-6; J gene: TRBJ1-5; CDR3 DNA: TGTGCCAGCAGACCAGCTGGGAGTCCCCCGCCCCAGCATTTT; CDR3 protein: CASRPAGSPPPQHF
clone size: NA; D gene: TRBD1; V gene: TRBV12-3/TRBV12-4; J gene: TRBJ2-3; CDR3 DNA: TGTGCCAGCAGTTTCGGGACAGGACAACTTGTGGATACGCAGTATTTT; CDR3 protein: CASSFGTGQLVDTQYF
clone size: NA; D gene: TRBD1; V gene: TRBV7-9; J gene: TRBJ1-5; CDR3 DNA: TGTGCCAGCAGCCTTTGGACAGGGCCGAGGGATCAGCCCCAGCATTTT; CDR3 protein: CASSLWTGPRDQPQHF
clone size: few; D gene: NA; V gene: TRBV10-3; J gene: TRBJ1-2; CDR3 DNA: TGTGCCATCACCCCTCTTGAGGGAGGTGGAGGCTACACCTTC; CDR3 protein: CAITPLEGGGGYTF
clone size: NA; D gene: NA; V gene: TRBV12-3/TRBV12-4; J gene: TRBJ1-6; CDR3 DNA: TGTGCCAGCAGTTTAACGAGTGATGGTTCACCCCTCCACTTT; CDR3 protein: CASSLTSDGSPLHF
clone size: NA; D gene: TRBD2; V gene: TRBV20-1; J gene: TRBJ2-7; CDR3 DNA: TGCAGTGCTAGGGGACTAGCGGGAGTCTACGAGCAGTACTTC; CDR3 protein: CSARGLAGVYEQYF
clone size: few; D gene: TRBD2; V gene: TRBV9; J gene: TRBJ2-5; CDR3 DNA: TGTGCCAGCAGCGTAGGAGGGAGCGGGGGGGCACATGAGACCCAGTACTTC; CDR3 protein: CASSVGGSGGAHETQYF
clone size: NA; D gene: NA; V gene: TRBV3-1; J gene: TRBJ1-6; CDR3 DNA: TGTGCCAGCAGCCAGGTCGCTGGGCCGATGAATTCACCCCTCCACTTT; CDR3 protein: CASSQVAGPMNSPLHF
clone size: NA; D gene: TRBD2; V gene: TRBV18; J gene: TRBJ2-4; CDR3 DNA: TGTGCCAGCTCACCACGTGGGAGGGTGGACAAAAACATTCAGTACTTC; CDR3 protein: CASSPRGRVDKNIQYF
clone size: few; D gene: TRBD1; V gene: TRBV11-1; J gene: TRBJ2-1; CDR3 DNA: TGTGCCAGCAGCTTCCGGACAGGGGGATGGAGTGAGCAGTTCTTC; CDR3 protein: CASSFRTGGWSEQFF
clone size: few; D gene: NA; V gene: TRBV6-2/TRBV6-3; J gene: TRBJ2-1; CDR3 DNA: TGTGCCAGCACCCACGGGAGTTCTTCCTACAATGAGCAGTTCTTC; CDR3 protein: CASTHGSSSYNEQFF
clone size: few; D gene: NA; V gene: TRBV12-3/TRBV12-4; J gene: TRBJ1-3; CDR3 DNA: TGTGCCAGCAGCGCGTGGGGGGTTGTTTCTGGAAACACCATATATTTT; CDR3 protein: CASSAWGVVSGNTIYF
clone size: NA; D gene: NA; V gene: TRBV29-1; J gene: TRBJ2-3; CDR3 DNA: TGCAGCGTTGATTCGTCGGCCGATACGCAGTATTTT; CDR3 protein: CSVDSSADTQYF
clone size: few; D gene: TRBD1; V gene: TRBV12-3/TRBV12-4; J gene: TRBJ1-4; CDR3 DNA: TGTGCCAGCGGACAGGCCCTTACAACTAATGAAAAACTGTTTTTT; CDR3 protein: CASGQALTTNEKLFF
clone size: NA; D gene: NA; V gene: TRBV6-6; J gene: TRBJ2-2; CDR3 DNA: TGTGCCAGCAGGCGGGTGAACACCGGGGAGCTGTTTTTT; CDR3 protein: CASRRVNTGELFF
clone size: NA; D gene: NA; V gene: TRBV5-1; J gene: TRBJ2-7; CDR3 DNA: TGCGCCAGCAGCTTGGACCTGGCCAGCTCCTACGAGCAGTACTTC; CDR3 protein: CASSLDLASSYEQYF
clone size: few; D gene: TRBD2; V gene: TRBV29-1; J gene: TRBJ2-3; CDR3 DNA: TGCAGCGTGGTGGCTAGCGGGATGTTAGATACGCAGTATTTT; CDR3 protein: CSVVASGMLDTQYF
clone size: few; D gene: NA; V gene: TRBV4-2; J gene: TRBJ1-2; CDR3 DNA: TGTGCCAGCAGCTTTATCGCCGGGCTAGATGGCTACACCTTC; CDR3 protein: CASSFIAGLDGYTF
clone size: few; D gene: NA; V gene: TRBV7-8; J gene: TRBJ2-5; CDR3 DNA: TGTGCCAGCAGCTCAACCCCAGCACAAGAGACCCAGTACTTC; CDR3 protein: CASSSTPAQETQYF
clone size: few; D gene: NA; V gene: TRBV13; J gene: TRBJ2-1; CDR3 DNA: TGTGCCAGCAGCTTATCCGGGACAAATTTCTTTAATGAGCAGTTCTTC; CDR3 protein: CASSLSGTNFFNEQFF
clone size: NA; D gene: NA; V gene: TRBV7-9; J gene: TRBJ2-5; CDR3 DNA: TGTGCCAGCAGGATAGCAGTGGAGGAGACCCAGTACTTC; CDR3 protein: CASRIAVEETQYF
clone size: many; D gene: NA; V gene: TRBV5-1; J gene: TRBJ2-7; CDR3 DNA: TGCGCCAGCATGGATGGCGGGGCCACCTACGAGCAGTACTTC; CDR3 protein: CASMDGGATYEQYF
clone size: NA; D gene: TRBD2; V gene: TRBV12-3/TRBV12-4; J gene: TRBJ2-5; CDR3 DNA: TGTGCCAGCAGGGGGACTAGTCAAGAGACCCAGTACTTC; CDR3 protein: CASRGTSQETQYF
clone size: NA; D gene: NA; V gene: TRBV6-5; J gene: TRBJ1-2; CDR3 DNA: TGTGCCAGCACACGAGGGCAGCCCTATGGCTACACCTTC; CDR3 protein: CASTRGQPYGYTF
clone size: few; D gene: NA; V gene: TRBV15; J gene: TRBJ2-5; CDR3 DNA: TGTGCCACCAGCAGATCCCTAGAGCCCTTAGAGACCCAGTACTTC; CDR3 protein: CATSRSLEPLETQYF
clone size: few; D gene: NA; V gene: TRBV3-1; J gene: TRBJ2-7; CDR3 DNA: TGTGCCAGCAGCCAACAAAACGGGGCAGGGTCCTACGAGCAGTACTTC; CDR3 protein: CASSQQNGAGSYEQYF
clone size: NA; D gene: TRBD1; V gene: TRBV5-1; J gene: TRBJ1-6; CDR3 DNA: TGCGCCAGCAGCACGGGACAGGGGAGTAATTCACCCCTCCACTTT; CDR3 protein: CASSTGQGSNSPLHF
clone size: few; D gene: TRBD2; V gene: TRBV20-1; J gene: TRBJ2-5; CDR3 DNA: TGCAGTGCTAGTGATCCCCCCAGGACTAGCGGGAGTAAGACCCAGTACTTC; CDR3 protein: CSASDPPRTSGSKTQYF
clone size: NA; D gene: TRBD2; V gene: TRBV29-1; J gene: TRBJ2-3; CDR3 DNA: TGCAGCGTTGGACTAGCGGGAGATACGCAGTATTTT; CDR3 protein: CSVGLAGDTQYF
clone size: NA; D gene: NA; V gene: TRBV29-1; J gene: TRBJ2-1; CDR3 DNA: TGCAGCGTTGTGGCGGGAAATGAGCAGTTCTTC; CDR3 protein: CSVVAGNEQFF
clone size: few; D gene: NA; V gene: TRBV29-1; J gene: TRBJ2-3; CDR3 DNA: TGCAGCGTTGATTCACAGGGAGCAGATACGCAGTATTTT; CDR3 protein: CSVDSQGADTQYF
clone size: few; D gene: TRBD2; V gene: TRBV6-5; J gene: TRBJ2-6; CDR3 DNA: TGTGCCAGCAGTTCCTTCGGGGGGTTCTCTGGGGCCAACGTCCTGACTTTC; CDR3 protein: CASSSFGGFSGANVLTF
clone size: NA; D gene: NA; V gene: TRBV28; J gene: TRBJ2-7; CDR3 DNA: TGTGCCAGCAGTGACGGAGCTACAAATGGGCAGTACTTC; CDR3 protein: CASSDGATNGQYF
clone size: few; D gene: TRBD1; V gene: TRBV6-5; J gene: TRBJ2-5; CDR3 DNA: TGTGCCAGCAGGACAGGGGGGCTCGGGGAGACCCAGTACTTC; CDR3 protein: CASRTGGLGETQYF
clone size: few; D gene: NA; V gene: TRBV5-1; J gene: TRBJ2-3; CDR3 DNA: TGCGCCAGCAGCTGGGGAGACGGGCGGAACACAGATACGCAGTATTTT; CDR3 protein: CASSWGDGRNTDTQYF
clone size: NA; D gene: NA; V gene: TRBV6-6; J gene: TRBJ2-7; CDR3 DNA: TGTGGCAGCAGCCTCGAGGGTTACGAGCAGTACTTC; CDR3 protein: CGSSLEGYEQYF
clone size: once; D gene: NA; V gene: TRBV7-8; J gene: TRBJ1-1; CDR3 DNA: TGTGCCACCTCCGGGGGAGTCTACACTGAAGCTTTCTTT; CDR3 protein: CATSGGVYTEAFF
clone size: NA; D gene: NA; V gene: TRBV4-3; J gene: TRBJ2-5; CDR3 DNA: TGCGCCAGCAGCCAAGAGGCTAGATTCCAAGAGACCCAGTACTTC; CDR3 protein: CASSQEARFQETQYF
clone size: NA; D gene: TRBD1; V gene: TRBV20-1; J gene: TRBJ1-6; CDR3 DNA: TGCAGTGCTAGAGACCCCGGACAGGATAATTCACCCCTCCACTTT; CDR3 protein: CSARDPGQDNSPLHF
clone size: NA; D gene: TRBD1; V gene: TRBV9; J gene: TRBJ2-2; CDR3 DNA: TGTGCCAGCAGAGCGACAGGGTCGACCGGGGAGCTGTTTTTT; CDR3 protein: CASRATGSTGELFF
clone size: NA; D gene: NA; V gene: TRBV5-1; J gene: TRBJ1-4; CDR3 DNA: TGCGCCAGCAGCGGGGACGGAACTAATGAAAAACTGTTTTTT; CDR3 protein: CASSGDGTNEKLFF
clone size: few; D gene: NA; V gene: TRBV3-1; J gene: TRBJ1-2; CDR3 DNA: TGTGCCAGCAGCGTGTCGTTGTATGGCTACACCTTC; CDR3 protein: CASSVSLYGYTF
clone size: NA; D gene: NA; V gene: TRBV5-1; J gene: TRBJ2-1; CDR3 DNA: TGCGCCAGCAGCCCGTTATTAAACAATGAGCAGTTCTTC; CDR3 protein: CASSPLLNNEQFF
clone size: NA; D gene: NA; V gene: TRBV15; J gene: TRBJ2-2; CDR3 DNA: TGTGCCACCAGCAGAGACCTCACCGGGGAGCTGTTTTTT; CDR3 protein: CATSRDLTGELFF
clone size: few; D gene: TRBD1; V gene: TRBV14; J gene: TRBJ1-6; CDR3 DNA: TGTGCCAGCAGCCAAGCTCGGGCAGGGGGCAGGTCACCCCTCCACTTT; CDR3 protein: CASSQARAGGRSPLHF
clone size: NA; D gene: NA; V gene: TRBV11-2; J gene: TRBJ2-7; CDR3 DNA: TGTGCCAGCAGCGGATACTTGGACGAGCAGTACTTC; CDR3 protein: CASSGYLDEQYF
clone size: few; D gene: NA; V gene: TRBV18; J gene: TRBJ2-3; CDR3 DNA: TGTGCCAGCTCACCAAATAGACCTAGCACAGATACGCAGTATTTT; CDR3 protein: CASSPNRPSTDTQYF
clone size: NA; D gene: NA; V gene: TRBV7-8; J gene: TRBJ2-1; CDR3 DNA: TGTGCCAGCAGCTTCCGGGGACGGGAGAGGTATGAGCAGTTCTTC; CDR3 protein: CASSFRGRERYEQFF
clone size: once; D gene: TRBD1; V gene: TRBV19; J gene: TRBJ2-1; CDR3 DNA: TGTGCCAGTATCGGCAGGGGGCAAAGCTCCTACAATGAGCAGTTCTTC; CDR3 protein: CASIGRGQSSYNEQFF
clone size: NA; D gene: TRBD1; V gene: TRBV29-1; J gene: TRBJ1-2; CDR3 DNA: TGCAGCGTGTCACAGGGGGCGGAGGGCTATGGCTACACCTTC; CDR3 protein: CSVSQGAEGYGYTF
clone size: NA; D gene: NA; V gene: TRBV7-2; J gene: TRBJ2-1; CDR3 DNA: TGTGCCAGCAGCTCTCAGACAAACAATGAGCAGTTCTTC; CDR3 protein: CASSSQTNNEQFF
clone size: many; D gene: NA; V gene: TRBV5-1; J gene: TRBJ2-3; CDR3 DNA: TGCGCCAGCAGGGGGGGTGCTAGCACAGATACGCAGTATTTT; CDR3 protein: CASRGGASTDTQYF